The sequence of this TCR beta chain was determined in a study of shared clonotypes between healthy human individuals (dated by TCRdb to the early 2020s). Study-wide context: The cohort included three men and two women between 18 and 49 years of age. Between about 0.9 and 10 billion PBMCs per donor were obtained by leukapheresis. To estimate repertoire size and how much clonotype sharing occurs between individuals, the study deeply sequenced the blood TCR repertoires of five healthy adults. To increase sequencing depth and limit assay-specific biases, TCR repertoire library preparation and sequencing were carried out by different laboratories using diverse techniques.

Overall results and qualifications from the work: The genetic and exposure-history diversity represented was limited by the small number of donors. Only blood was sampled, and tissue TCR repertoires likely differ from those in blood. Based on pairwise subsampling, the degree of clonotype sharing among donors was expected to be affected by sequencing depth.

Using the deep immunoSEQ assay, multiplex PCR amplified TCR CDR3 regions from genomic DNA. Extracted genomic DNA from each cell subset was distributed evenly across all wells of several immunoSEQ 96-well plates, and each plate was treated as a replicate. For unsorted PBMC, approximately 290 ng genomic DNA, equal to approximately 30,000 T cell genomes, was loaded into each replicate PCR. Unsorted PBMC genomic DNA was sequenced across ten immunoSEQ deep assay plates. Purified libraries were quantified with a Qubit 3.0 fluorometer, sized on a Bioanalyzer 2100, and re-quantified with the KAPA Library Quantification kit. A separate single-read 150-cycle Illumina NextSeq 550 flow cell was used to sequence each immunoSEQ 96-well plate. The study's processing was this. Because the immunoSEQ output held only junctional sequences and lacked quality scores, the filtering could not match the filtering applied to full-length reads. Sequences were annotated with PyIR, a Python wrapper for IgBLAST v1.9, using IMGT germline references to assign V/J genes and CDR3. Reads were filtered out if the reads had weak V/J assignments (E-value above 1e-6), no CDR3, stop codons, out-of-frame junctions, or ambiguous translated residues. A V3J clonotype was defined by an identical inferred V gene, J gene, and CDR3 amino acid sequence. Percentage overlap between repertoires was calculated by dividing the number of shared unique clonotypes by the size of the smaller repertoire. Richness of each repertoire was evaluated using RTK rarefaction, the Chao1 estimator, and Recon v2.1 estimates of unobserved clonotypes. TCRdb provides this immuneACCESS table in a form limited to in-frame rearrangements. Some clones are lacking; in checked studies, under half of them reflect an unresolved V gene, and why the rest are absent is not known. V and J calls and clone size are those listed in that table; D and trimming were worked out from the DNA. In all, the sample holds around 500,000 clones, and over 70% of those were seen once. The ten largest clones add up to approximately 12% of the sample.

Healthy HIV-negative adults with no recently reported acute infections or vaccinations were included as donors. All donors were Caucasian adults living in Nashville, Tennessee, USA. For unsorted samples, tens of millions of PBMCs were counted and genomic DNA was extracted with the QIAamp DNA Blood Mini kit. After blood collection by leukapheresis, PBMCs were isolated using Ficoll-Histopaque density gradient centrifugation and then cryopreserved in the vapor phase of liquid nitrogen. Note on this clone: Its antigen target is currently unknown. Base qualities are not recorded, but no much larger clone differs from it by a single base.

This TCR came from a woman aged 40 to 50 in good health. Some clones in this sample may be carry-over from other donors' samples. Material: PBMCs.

The nucleotide sequence is TGTGCCAGCAGTGCAGCGGGTGTGGAGACCCAGTACTTC. This codes for CASSAAGVETQYF. The chain is assembled from TRBV6-5 and TRBJ2-5; TRBD2 could be the D gene, as 6 bases match. From a lookup of the germline V gene, CDR1 and CDR2 are MNHEY and SVGAGI. V sheds 5 bases and J sheds 5 bases, leaving 12 bases between their ends. The CDR3 measures 13 amino acids from cysteine to phenylalanine. Only the CDR3 DNA stays, 39 bases, in frame from base 1.